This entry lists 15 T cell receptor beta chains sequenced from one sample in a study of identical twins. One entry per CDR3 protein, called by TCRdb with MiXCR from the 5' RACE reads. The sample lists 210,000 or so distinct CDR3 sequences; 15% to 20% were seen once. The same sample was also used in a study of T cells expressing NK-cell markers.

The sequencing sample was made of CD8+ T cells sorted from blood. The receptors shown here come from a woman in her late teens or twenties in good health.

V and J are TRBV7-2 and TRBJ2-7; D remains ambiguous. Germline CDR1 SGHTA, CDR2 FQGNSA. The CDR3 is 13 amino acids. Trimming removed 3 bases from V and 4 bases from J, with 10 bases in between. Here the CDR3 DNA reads TGTGCCAGCAGCTTTTACCTCTGGTACGAGCAGTACTTC. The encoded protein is CASSFYLWYEQYF.

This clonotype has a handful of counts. CDR3 coding DNA: TGTGCCAGCAGTTCCCTCGGGAGCGGGGTAGCAGATACGCAGTATTTT. Residues: CASSSLGSGVADTQYF. V is TRBV12-3 or TRBV12-4 and J is TRBJ2-3; 7 bases match TRBD2. With V trimmed by 4 bases and J by 4 bases, 11 bases remained unmatched. The CDR3 is 16 residues long.

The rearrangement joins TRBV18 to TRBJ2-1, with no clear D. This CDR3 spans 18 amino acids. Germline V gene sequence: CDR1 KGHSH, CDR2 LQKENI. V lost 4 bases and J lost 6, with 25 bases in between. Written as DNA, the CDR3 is TGTGCCAGCTCACTTTTCGAACTAACGTCCTTAAACCGCAATGAGCAGTTCTTC. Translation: CASSLFELTSLNRNEQFF.

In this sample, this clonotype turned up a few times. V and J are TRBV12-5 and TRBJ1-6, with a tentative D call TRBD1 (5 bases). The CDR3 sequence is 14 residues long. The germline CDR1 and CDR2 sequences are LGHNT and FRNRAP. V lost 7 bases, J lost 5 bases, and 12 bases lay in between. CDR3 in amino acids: CASAVGENNSPLHF. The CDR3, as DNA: TGTGCTAGTGCGGTAGGGGAAAATAATTCACCCCTCCACTTT.

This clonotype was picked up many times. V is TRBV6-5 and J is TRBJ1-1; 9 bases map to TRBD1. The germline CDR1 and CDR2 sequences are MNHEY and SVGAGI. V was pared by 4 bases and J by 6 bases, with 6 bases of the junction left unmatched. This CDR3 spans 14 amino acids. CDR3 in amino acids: CASSSGTGISEAFF. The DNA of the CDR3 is TGTGCCAGCAGTTCCGGGACAGGGATTTCTGAAGCTTTCTTT.

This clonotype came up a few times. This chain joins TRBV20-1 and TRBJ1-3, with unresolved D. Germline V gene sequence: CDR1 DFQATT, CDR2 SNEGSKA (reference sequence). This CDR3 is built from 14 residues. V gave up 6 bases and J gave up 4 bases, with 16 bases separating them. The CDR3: CSARLTGSGNTIYF. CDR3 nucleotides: TGCAGTGCCCGTCTAACGGGGTCCGGAAACACCATATATTTT.

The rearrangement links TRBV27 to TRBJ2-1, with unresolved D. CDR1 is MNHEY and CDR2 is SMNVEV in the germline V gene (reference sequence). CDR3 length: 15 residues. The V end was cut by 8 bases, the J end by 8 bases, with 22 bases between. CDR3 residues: CASGSIVGAGYEQFF. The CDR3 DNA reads TGTGCCAGCGGAAGCATTGTAGGCGCTGGCTATGAGCAGTTCTTC.

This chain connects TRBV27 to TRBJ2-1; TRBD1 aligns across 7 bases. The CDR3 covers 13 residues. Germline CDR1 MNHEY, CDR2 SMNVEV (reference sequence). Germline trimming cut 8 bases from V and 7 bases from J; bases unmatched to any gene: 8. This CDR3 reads CASGLTGSNEQFF. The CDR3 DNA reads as TGTGCCAGCGGCCTGACAGGGTCTAATGAGCAGTTCTTC.

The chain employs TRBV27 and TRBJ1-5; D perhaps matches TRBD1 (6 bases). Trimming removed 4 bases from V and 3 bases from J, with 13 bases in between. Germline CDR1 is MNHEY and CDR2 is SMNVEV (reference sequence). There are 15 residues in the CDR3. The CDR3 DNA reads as TGTGCCAGCAGTTGGCTGGGACACCCCAATCAGCCCCAGCATTTT. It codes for CASSWLGHPNQPQHF.

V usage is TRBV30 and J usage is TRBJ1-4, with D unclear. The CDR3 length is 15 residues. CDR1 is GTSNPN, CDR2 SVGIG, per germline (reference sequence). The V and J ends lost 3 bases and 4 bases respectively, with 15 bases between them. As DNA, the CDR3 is TGTGCCTGGAGGGCAGACGGACCTATTAATGAAAAACTGTTTTTT. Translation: CAWRADGPINEKLFF.

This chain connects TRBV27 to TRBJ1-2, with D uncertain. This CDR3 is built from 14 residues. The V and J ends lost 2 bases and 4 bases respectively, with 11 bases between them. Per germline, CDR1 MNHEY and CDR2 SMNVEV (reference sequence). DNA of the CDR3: TGTGCCAGCAGTTTACGGGGAGGTCTCTATGGCTACACCTTC. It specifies CASSLRGGLYGYTF.

In DNA form, the CDR3 reads TGTGCCAGCAGCGATTCAATCGCAAGTCTAAGAGAGACCCAGTACTTC. It codes for CASSDSIASLRETQYF. This chain joins TRBV5-6 and TRBJ2-5; D not resolved. V was shortened by 4 bases and J by 4 bases, with 20 bases between the two germline ends. The CDR3 has 16 amino acids. Germline V gene data show CDR1 as SGHDT and CDR2 as YYEEEE.

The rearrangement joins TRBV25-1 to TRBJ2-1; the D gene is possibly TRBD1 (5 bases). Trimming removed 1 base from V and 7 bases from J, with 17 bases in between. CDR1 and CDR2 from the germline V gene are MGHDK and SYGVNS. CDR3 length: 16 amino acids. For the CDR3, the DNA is TGTGCCAGCAGTGAATTTCTGCAGGGCCGAACAAATGAGCAGTTCTTC. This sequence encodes CASSEFLQGRTNEQFF.

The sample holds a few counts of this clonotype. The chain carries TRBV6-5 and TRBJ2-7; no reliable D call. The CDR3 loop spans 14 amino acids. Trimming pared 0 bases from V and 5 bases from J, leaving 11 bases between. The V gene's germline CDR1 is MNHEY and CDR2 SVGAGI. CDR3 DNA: TGTGCCAGCAGTTACTCGAACCCACCCAACGAGCAGTACTTC. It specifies CASSYSNPPNEQYF.

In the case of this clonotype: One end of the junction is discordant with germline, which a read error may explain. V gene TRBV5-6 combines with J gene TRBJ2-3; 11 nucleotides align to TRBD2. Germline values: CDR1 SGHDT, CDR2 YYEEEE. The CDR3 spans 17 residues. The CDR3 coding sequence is TGTGCAAGCAGCTCCCTAGGGACTAGCGGACCAACAGATACGCAGTATTTT. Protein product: CASSSLGTSGPTDTQYF.